The clone carrying this TCR beta chain was seen only a few times. Seattle participants joined during active infection and were tracked over time. Under the authors' procedure: Reference gene primer amplification yielded estimated nucleated cell counts. Assay used: immunoSEQ multiplex PCR; TCRdb lists only in-frame clones, some missing. That table supplies the V and J calls and clone size; D and trimming were determined from the DNA. The table has fewer than 250,000 clones, under 90% seen once; the top ten hold 8% to 11%. Germline assignment: CDR1 PRHDT and CDR2 FYEKMQ (reference sequence). V was trimmed by 5 bases and J by 4 bases, leaving 11 bases between them. The CDR3 loop spans 13 amino acids. The data are from a study of blood T cell repertoires in COVID-19. Study-wide background: In each case, the material was cDNA or gDNA derived from T cells, B-cell-depleted T cells, or PBMCs.

The rearrangement joins TRBV13 to TRBJ1-2; tentatively, D is TRBD1 (6 bases). The sequence was obtained from an elderly woman with COVID-19, enrolled during active disease. Sequencing input: peripheral blood. DNA for the CDR3: TGTGCCAGCAGCCTACAGGGCAGCTATGGCTACACCTTC. This codes for CASSLQGSYGYTF.